Listed here are 5 T cell receptor beta chains from one sample, sequenced in a study of blood T cell repertoires in COVID-19. The method was immunoSEQ multiplex PCR; TCRdb's version includes in-frame clones alone and lacks a portion of them. This sample has under 85,000 clones, with around 88% found just once. Sample: peripheral blood. The receptors were gathered from a man between 65 and 80 years old with active or convalescent COVID-19.

The J gene is TRBJ1-6, the V gene TRBV5-1, with D possibly being TRBD1 (6 bases). CDR1 is SGHRS and CDR2 is YFSETQ in the germline V gene. The CDR3 extends over 18 amino acids. Between the trimmed V and J ends, which lost 4 bases and 4 bases, there was a span of 21 bases. For the CDR3, the DNA is TGCGCCAGCAGCCTGAATACAGGGATAGGTCGTTATAATTCACCCCTCCACTTT. The encoded protein is CASSLNTGIGRYNSPLHF.

This chain links TRBV18 with TRBJ2-1; the match to TRBD2 covers 12 bases. The ends lost 6 bases at V and 5 bases at J; junction bases unmatched: 8. Germline V gene data show CDR1 as KGHSH and CDR2 as LQKENI. The CDR3 sequence is 16 residues long. CDR3 in DNA: TGTGCCAGCTCGCCGACTAGCGGGAGTTCTAACAATGAGCAGTTCTTC. Translating gives CASSPTSGSSNNEQFF.

The chain couples TRBV2 to TRBJ2-3; no clear D gene. The ends were cut back, 4 bases at V and 0 bases at J, with 8 bases in the middle. Germline V gene lookup returns CDR1 SNHLY and CDR2 FYNNEI. The CDR3 totals 14 residues. The CDR3 spells CASSGLTSTDTQYF. CDR3 nucleotides: TGTGCCAGCAGTGGGTTGACTAGCACAGATACGCAGTATTTT.

Here the CDR3 DNA reads TGTGCCAGCAGCCCCGAGACACTTAACTATGGCTACACCTTC. Translation: CASSPETLNYGYTF. The rearrangement joins TRBV3-1 (or the pseudogene TRBV3-2) to TRBJ1-2; D is ambiguous. V was pared by 4 bases and J by 1 base, with 10 bases between. The CDR3 totals 14 residues. Germline values: CDR1 LGHDT, CDR2 YNNKEL (reference sequence).

The V gene is TRBV19, the J gene TRBJ1-5; D call uncertain. Germline V gene sequence: CDR1 LNHDA, CDR2 SQIVND (reference sequence). The V and J ends lost 2 bases and 7 bases respectively, with 9 bases between them. The CDR3 totals 13 residues. CDR3 nucleotides: TGTGCCAGTAGTATAACAGTCACGCAGCCCCAGCATTTT. Its protein product is CASSITVTQPQHF.